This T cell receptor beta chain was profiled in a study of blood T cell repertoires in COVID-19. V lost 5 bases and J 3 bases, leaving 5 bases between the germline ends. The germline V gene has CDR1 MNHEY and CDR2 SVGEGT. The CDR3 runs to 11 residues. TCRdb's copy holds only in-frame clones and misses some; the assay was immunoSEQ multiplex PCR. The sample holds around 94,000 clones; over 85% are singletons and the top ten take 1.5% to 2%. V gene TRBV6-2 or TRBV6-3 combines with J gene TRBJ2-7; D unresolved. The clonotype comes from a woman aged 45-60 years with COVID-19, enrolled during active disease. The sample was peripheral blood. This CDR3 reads CASSISYEQYF. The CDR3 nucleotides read TGTGCCAGCAGTATCAGCTACGAGCAGTACTTC.